Below are 18 T cell receptor beta chains sequenced from a single sample in a study of shared clonotypes between healthy human individuals. Repertoires were generated with immunoSEQ multiplex PCR, while TCRdb's copy carries only in-frame clones and drops some. The sample records over a million clones, 78% being singletons. Sequenced input: memory CD4+ T cells from PBMCs. Subset denoted: CD45RA-negative fraction. The receptor set was obtained from a man aged 18 to 29 in good health. Some clones in this sample may be carry-over from other donors' samples.

J is TRBJ2-7 and V is TRBV2; tentative D call: TRBD2 (6 bases). The ends were cut back, 2 bases at V and 3 bases at J, with 11 bases in the middle. This CDR3 comprises 14 residues. Germline V gene sequence: CDR1 SNHLY, CDR2 FYNNEI. Written as DNA, the CDR3 is TGTGCCAGCAGTGAACAGGGAGGCCTCTACGAGCAGTACTTC. Translated: CASSEQGGLYEQYF.

In its sample, this clone was seen many times. This chain links TRBV5-1 with TRBJ2-5, with D tentatively TRBD1 (7 bases). Deletions cut 1 base from V and 5 bases from J, with 15 bases between. The germline gives CDR1 SGHRS, CDR2 YFSETQ. CDR3 length: 15 amino acids. The CDR3 coding sequence is TGCGCCAGCAGCTTGTCCGCAGGGGGGTTGGAGACCCAGTACTTC. This sequence encodes CASSLSAGGLETQYF.

The V gene is TRBV28, the J gene TRBJ2-1, with 9 bases that match TRBD2. V gave up 7 bases and J gave up 1 base; unmatched junction bases: 5. Germline assignment: CDR1 MDHEN and CDR2 SYDVKM. CDR3 length equals 15 residues. This CDR3 reads CASKIAGESYNEQFF. CDR3 DNA sequence: TGTGCCAGCAAAATAGCGGGAGAATCCTACAATGAGCAGTTCTTC.

The chain's CDR3 is CAIGGTSSNTGELFF. The CDR3 DNA reads as TGTGCCATCGGGGGGACTAGCTCGAACACCGGGGAGCTGTTTTTT. The genes are TRBV10-3 and TRBJ2-2, with 9 bases matching TRBD2. Trimming took 8 bases from V and 0 from J; bases not matched to a gene: 4. Per the germline V gene, CDR1 is ENHRY and CDR2 is SYGVKD. CDR3 length: 15 amino acids.

This clone came up many times. This sequence joins TRBV9 and TRBJ1-2, with 11 positions matching TRBD1. The CDR3 is 16 amino acids. From germline, CDR1 is SGDLS and CDR2 YYNGEE. V was pared by 4 bases and J by 7 bases, with 12 bases of the junction left unmatched. The chain's CDR3 is CASSRDPGQGGGGYTF. The CDR3 DNA is TGTGCCAGCAGCAGAGACCCGGGACAGGGGGGAGGTGGCTACACCTTC.

V gene TRBV7-2 combines with J gene TRBJ2-3; TRBD2 aligns across 8 bases. Germline V gives CDR1 SGHTA, CDR2 FQGNSA. The CDR3 has 16 amino acids. The ends lost 2 bases at V and 5 bases at J; junction bases unmatched: 9. CDR3 coding DNA: TGTGCCAGCAGCTTAAGCGGGAGTGTAAGGTTAGATACGCAGTATTTT. This codes for CASSLSGSVRLDTQYF.

As DNA, the CDR3 is TGTGCCAGCTCACCAGGACAGGAATATCAGCCCCAGCATTTT. The encoded protein is CASSPGQEYQPQHF. V usage is TRBV18 and J usage is TRBJ1-5; 7 bases line up with TRBD1. CDR1 KGHSH and CDR2 LQKENI come from the germline V gene. V lost 2 bases and J lost 5; bases outside the gene matches: 3. This CDR3 has 14 residues. Using reference TRBV18 and TRBJ1-5 for the parts outside the CDR3, the full variable domain is NAGVMQNPRHLVRRRGQEARLRCSPMKGHSHVYWYRQLPEEGLKFMVYLQKENIIDESGMPKERFSAEFPKEGPSILRIQQVVRGDSAAYFCASSPGQEYQPQHFGDGTRLSIL.

The chain employs TRBV25-1 and TRBJ1-4; TRBD1 is a possible D gene (5 bases). CDR1 and CDR2 from the germline V gene are MGHDK and SYGVNS. V lost 4 bases and J 7 bases, leaving 16 bases between the germline ends. The CDR3 length is 15 residues. The CDR3 coding sequence is TGTGCCAGCAGTGGATGGCCCATTGGGGGTGAAAAACTGTTTTTT. Its translation: CASSGWPIGGEKLFF. Based on the CDR3 plus reference TRBV25-1 and TRBJ1-4, the full variable domain is EADIYQTPRYLVIGTGKKITLECSQTMGHDKMYWYQQDPGMELHLIHYSYGVNSTEKGDLSSESTVSRIRTEHFPLTLESARPSHTSQYLCASSGWPIGGEKLFFGSGTQLSVL.

The chain is built from TRBV19 and TRBJ2-5, with D possibly matching TRBD2 (5 bases). V was trimmed by 5 bases and J by 0 bases, leaving 13 bases between them. CDR3 size: 15 residues. Germline-derived CDR1 and CDR2 are LNHDA and SQIVND (reference sequence). In DNA form, the CDR3 reads TGTGCCAGTAGTGTTCCGGGAAAGTACCAAGAGACCCAGTACTTC. Translated, it gives CASSVPGKYQETQYF.

The CDR3 loop reads CASSYRITGTGELFF. The CDR3 bases are TGTGCCAGCAGTTACCGAATTACAGGGACCGGGGAGCTGTTTTTT. The chain recombines TRBV6-5 with TRBJ2-2; a weak D match, TRBD1 (6 bases). Per germline, CDR1 MNHEY and CDR2 SVGAGI. V lost 2 bases to trimming and J lost 5 bases, with 12 bases between them. The CDR3 is 15 residues long.

This chain connects TRBV4-2 to TRBJ2-7, with 11 positions matching TRBD2. The CDR3 is 16 amino acids. Trimming at V came to 0 bases and at J to 8 bases, leaving 9 bases not matched to a gene. CDR1 is LGHNA, CDR2 YNFKEQ, per germline. CDR3 DNA: TGTGCCAGCAGCCAAGATTTAACTAGCGGGAGCTTGAAGCAGTACTTC. Translation: CASSQDLTSGSLKQYF.

The CDR3 is CASSPSHGGLLFF. CDR3 nucleotide sequence: TGTGCCAGCAGCCCAAGTCACGGGGGCTTACTGTTTTTT. This sequence joins TRBV7-9 and TRBJ1-4; tentatively, D is TRBD1 (6 bases). CDR3 length: 13 residues. V was clipped by 5 bases and J by 13 bases, with 17 bases between them. From germline, CDR1 is SEHNR and CDR2 FQNEAQ (reference sequence).

V gene TRBV7-7 combines with J gene TRBJ2-1, with D possibly matching TRBD1 (6 bases). The CDR3 covers 13 residues. With 3 bases removed from V and 10 bases from J, the gap between germline ends came to 13 bases. CDR1 is SSHAT and CDR2 is FNYEAQ in the germline V gene (reference sequence). CDR3 protein: CASSFQGYGEQFF. In DNA, the CDR3 is TGTGCCAGCAGCTTCCAGGGGTACGGGGAGCAGTTCTTC. The entire variable domain, with the rest obtained from reference TRBV7-7 and TRBJ2-1, is as follows: GAGVSQSPRYKVTKRGQDVTLRCDPISSHATLYWYQQALGQGPEFLTYFNYEAQPDKSGLPSDRFSAERPEGSISTLTIQRTEQRDSAMYRCASSFQGYGEQFFGPGTRLTVL.

The chain couples TRBV9 to TRBJ2-1, with TRBD2 identical over 11 bases. The CDR3 length is 20 residues. CDR1 and CDR2 (germline): SGDLS, YYNGEE. With 3 bases clipped from V and 0 bases from J, the junction kept 14 bases outside the gene matches. The DNA for the CDR3 is TGTGCCAGCAGCGCGGCGAATAGCGGGAGGGCCCAGAGCTCCTACAATGAGCAGTTCTTC. Translated, it gives CASSAANSGRAQSSYNEQFF.

The V call is TRBV18, the J call TRBJ2-1; TRBD2 agrees at 9 bases. Germline CDR1 reads KGHSH; CDR2 reads LQKENI. This CDR3 has 20 amino acids. After removal of 3 bases from V and 1 base from J, the junction contained 16 bases not matched to a gene. This chain's CDR3 is CASSPGTSWGAGGSYNEQFF. The CDR3 coding sequence is TGTGCCAGCTCACCTGGTACGTCGTGGGGCGCGGGAGGGTCCTACAATGAGCAGTTCTTC.

The chain combines TRBV7-8 with TRBJ2-2; 8 bases line up with TRBD2. The CDR3 runs 14 residues. The junction had 3 bases not matched to a gene; V was cut back by 2 bases and J by 7 bases. Germline CDR1 reads SGHVS; CDR2 reads FQNEAQ. The CDR3 coding sequence is TGTGCCAGCAGCTTACGGGAGGGCCTCGGGGAGCTGTTTTTT. It translates to CASSLREGLGELFF.

V is TRBV5-4 and J is TRBJ2-2; weak D call: TRBD1 (7 bases). The CDR3 sequence is 16 residues long. The germline gives CDR1 SGHNT, CDR2 YYREEE (reference sequence). Trimming removed 4 bases from V and 0 bases from J, with 13 bases in between. In DNA, the CDR3 is TGTGCCAGCAGCCCCAGGGGGGCGCCGAACACCGGGGAGCTGTTTTTT. It specifies CASSPRGAPNTGELFF.

The chain recombines TRBV27 with TRBJ1-1; D not resolved. The V end was cut by 5 bases, the J end by 0 bases, with 13 bases between. Germline lookup yields CDR1 MNHEY and CDR2 SMNVEV (reference sequence). The CDR3 totals 15 residues. Written as DNA, the CDR3 is TGTGCCAGCAGTCCCCTACAGATTATGAACACTGAAGCTTTCTTT. As protein: CASSPLQIMNTEAFF.